One and the same sample provided the 18 T cell receptor beta chains below, sequenced in a study of shared clonotypes between healthy human individuals. Sequencing was performed with immunoSEQ multiplex PCR; in TCRdb, only in-frame clones are kept and a portion is missing. This table has roughly 2.6 million clones, more than 90% appearing once. Sequencing was done on a sample of naive CD4+ T cells sorted from blood. The subset was: CD45RA+ positively selected. The origin of the receptors is a man between 18 and 29 years old in good health.

With regard to this clone: Within the sample, other DNA sequences also encode this same CDR3. The chain has TRBV5-1 and TRBJ2-7; D is possibly TRBD1 or TRBD2 (5 bases each). The CDR3 has 12 amino acids. CDR1 is SGHRS and CDR2 is YFSETQ in the germline V gene. Trimming stripped 2 bases from V and 7 bases from J, with 10 bases between. The CDR3 is CASSFTGGEQYF. The CDR3 DNA is TGCGCCAGCAGCTTTACAGGAGGTGAGCAGTACTTC. Combining the CDR3 with reference TRBV5-1 and TRBJ2-7 gives the whole variable domain KAGVTQTPRYLIKTRGQQVTLSCSPISGHRSVSWYQQTPGQGLQFLFEYFSETQRNKGNFPGRFSGRQFSNSRSEMNVSTLELGDSALYLCASSFTGGEQYFGPGTRLTVT.

The rearrangement joins TRBV19 to TRBJ1-1; D unresolved. CDR1 is LNHDA and CDR2 is SQIVND in the germline V gene (reference sequence). V was shortened by 6 bases and J by 1 base, with 33 bases between the two germline ends. This CDR3 is 21 amino acids long. The DNA of the CDR3 is TGTGCCAGTAGACCCAGACCGGACCTAGGAATAATGCGGCGCTCGAACACTGAAGCTTTCTTT. Amino acid sequence: CASRPRPDLGIMRRSNTEAFF. The variable domain in full, with the rest retrieved from reference TRBV19 and TRBJ1-1, is DGGITQSPKYLFRKEGQNVTLSCEQNLNHDAMYWYRQDPGQGLRLIYYSQIVNDFQKGDIAEGYSVSREKKESFPLTVTSAQKNPTAFYLCASRPRPDLGIMRRSNTEAFFGQGTRLTVV.

The chain recombines TRBV4-1 with TRBJ2-1; 14 bases are a match to TRBD2. V shed 2 bases, J shed 5 bases, and the junction held 8 bases outside the gene matches. This CDR3 spans 18 amino acids. Germline CDR1 reads MGHRA; CDR2 reads YSYEKL. CDR3 nucleotides: TGCGCCAGCAGCCAATTTCCCCCGGGACTAGCGGGGGACAATGAGCAGTTCTTC. Its translation is CASSQFPPGLAGDNEQFF.

The chain carries TRBV19 and TRBJ2-7; possible D gene TRBD1, 6 bases. The germline CDR1 and CDR2 sequences are LNHDA and SQIVND (reference sequence). Trimming took 4 bases from V and 2 from J, leaving 18 bases between them. The CDR3 is made up of 16 amino acids. The CDR3 sequence: CASSNLQGWGTYEQYF. DNA for the CDR3: TGTGCCAGTAGTAACCTTCAGGGGTGGGGGACCTACGAGCAGTACTTC.

This clone was detected a few times. The rearrangement uses TRBV19 and TRBJ1-4, with D uncertain. Trimming pared 3 bases from V and 0 bases from J, leaving 5 bases between. This CDR3 spans 14 amino acids. The germline gives CDR1 LNHDA, CDR2 SQIVND (reference sequence). CDR3 DNA: TGTGCCAGTAGTATCCCACCAACTAATGAAAAACTGTTTTTT. It codes for CASSIPPTNEKLFF.

This rearrangement joins TRBV7-2 to TRBJ2-3; 8 nucleotides align to TRBD2. In germline, CDR1 is SGHTA, CDR2 FQGNSA. The CDR3 has 17 residues. Trimming took 0 bases from V and 3 from J; bases not matched to a gene: 8. CDR3 DNA sequence: TGTGCCAGCAGCTTAGCAAATGCGGGAGGACTTACAGATACGCAGTATTTT. Protein: CASSLANAGGLTDTQYF.

This rearrangement joins TRBV25-1 to TRBJ1-2; 9 bases align to TRBD1. J gave up 7 bases and V 2 bases, and 11 bases lay outside the gene matches. Germline loops: CDR1 MGHDK, CDR2 SYGVNS. This CDR3 comprises 16 residues. This CDR3 reads CASSESWDRARSGYTF. The CDR3 nucleotides read TGTGCCAGCAGTGAAAGTTGGGACAGGGCGAGAAGTGGCTACACCTTC.

This clone was counted a few times. V usage is TRBV19 and J usage is TRBJ1-6, with 8 bases identical to TRBD1. V lost 6 bases to trimming and J lost 7 bases; unmatched junction nucleotides: 8. CDR3 length equals 15 residues. The germline gives CDR1 LNHDA, CDR2 SQIVND (reference sequence). CDR3 protein: CASSERRTGNSPLHF. The CDR3 nucleotides are TGTGCCAGTAGCGAACGTCGGACAGGGAATTCACCCCTCCACTTT.

About this clone: This sample also contains other DNA sequences that code for the same CDR3. The CDR3 here is CASSRGQLISGNTIYF. In DNA, the CDR3 is TGTGCCAGTAGTAGAGGACAGCTGATCTCTGGAAACACCATATATTTT. The chain joins TRBV19 to TRBJ1-3, with D possibly TRBD1 on 6 matching bases. CDR1 and CDR2 from the germline V gene are LNHDA and SQIVND (reference sequence). This CDR3 has 16 amino acids. Trimming removed 4 bases at V and 0 bases at J, with 13 bases between.

The V call is TRBV18, the J call TRBJ2-2; a possible D gene is TRBD2 (6 bases). CDR1 is KGHSH, CDR2 LQKENI, per germline. Between the trimmed V and J ends, which lost 6 bases and 2 bases, there was a span of 25 bases. CDR3 size: 19 residues. In DNA form, the CDR3 reads TGTGCCAGCTCTCCTTACGGGAGTGGCTGGTCGGAAAACACCGGGGAGCTGTTTTTT. Its translation is CASSPYGSGWSENTGELFF. Variable domain in full (rest from reference TRBV18 and TRBJ2-2): NAGVMQNPRHLVRRRGQEARLRCSPMKGHSHVYWYRQLPEEGLKFMVYLQKENIIDESGMPKERFSAEFPKEGPSILRIQQVVRGDSAAYFCASSPYGSGWSENTGELFFGEGSRLTVL.

The gene calls are TRBV19 and TRBJ1-2; maybe TRBD1 (6 bases). This CDR3 has 12 residues. V was cut by 11 bases and J by 8 bases, with 18 bases left in between. The V gene's germline CDR1 is LNHDA and CDR2 SQIVND (reference sequence). CDR3 nucleotides: TGTGCCGTATACAGGGTGGGGTACGGCTACACCTTC. Protein: CAVYRVGYGYTF.

The count of this clone is one. The V call is TRBV21-1, the J call TRBJ1-1. TRBV21-1 is a recognized pseudogene. The CDR3 is 17 residues long. CDR3 coding DNA: TGTGCCAGCAGCAAAGGGGGGACCTCAAGGGGAAACACTGAAGCTTTCTTT. Translated: CASSKGGTSRGNTEAFF.

The gene calls are TRBV11-2 and TRBJ1-2, with TRBD1 identical over 8 bases. The CDR3 is made up of 17 amino acids. V shed 3 bases, J shed 4 bases, and the junction held 13 bases outside the gene matches. Germline V gene lookup returns CDR1 SGHAT and CDR2 FQNNGV. For the CDR3, the DNA is TGTGCCAGCAGCTTCCCTCGACAGGGGCCACCCCTCTATGGCTACACCTTC. Protein sequence: CASSFPRQGPPLYGYTF.

The rearrangement joins TRBV7-9 to TRBJ2-3, with 8 bases identical to TRBD2. This CDR3 region has 12 residues. The germline V gene has CDR1 SEHNR and CDR2 FQNEAQ (reference sequence). V was pared by 4 bases and J by 10 bases, with 4 bases of the junction left unmatched. The chain's CDR3 is CASSSGGGAQYF. The CDR3, as DNA: TGTGCCAGCAGCTCCGGGGGGGGTGCGCAGTATTTT. The entire variable domain, with the rest obtained from reference TRBV7-9 and TRBJ2-3, is as follows: DTGVSQNPRHKITKRGQNVTFRCDPISEHNRLYWYRQTLGQGPEFLTYFQNEAQLEKSRLLSDRFSAERPKGSFSTLEIQRTEQGDSAMYLCASSSGGGAQYFGPGTRLTVL.

The V and J genes are TRBV11-3 and TRBJ1-3; 10 nucleotides match TRBD1. Germline CDR1 reads SGHNT; CDR2 reads YENEEA. The V segment lost 1 base and the J segment 0 bases; nucleotides outside the gene matches: 3. CDR3 size: 17 residues. The CDR3: CASSLGQGASSGNTIYF. DNA for the CDR3: TGTGCCAGCAGCTTAGGACAGGGGGCCAGCTCTGGAAACACCATATATTTT.

The chain employs TRBV7-2 and TRBJ2-3; D not resolved. The CDR3 length is 11 residues. The V gene's germline CDR1 is SGHTA and CDR2 FQGNSA. The V gene lost 7 bases and the J gene lost 15 bases, with 17 bases spanning the gap. CDR3 loop: CASIRTEPLYF. CDR3 sequence (DNA): TGTGCCAGCATCCGGACCGAACCTTTATATTTT.

The chain carries TRBV5-1 and TRBJ1-1, with D unresolved. V lost 1 base to trimming and J lost 1 base, with 11 bases between them. The CDR3 has 15 amino acids. Germline loops: CDR1 SGHRS, CDR2 YFSETQ. DNA for the CDR3: TGCGCCAGCAGCTTGAACCGGGCCCAGAACACTGAAGCTTTCTTT. Translated, it gives CASSLNRAQNTEAFF. The entire variable domain, with the rest obtained from reference TRBV5-1 and TRBJ1-1, is as follows: KAGVTQTPRYLIKTRGQQVTLSCSPISGHRSVSWYQQTPGQGLQFLFEYFSETQRNKGNFPGRFSGRQFSNSRSEMNVSTLELGDSALYLCASSLNRAQNTEAFFGQGTRLTVV.

The chain employs TRBV11-2 and TRBJ2-5, with 9 nucleotides matching TRBD2. The CDR3 is 17 amino acids. The J segment lost 4 bases and the V segment lost 5 bases, leaving 14 bases of the junction unmatched. Germline V CDR1 and CDR2: SGHAT, FQNNGV. CDR3 DNA: TGTGCCAGCAGCCGGCTTGCGGGGGGGGCCGAGGGAGAGACCCAGTACTTC. Its translation: CASSRLAGGAEGETQYF.